Shown below are 19 T cell receptor beta chains from a single sample sequenced in a study of blood T cell repertoires in COVID-19. Sequencing used immunoSEQ multiplex PCR; TCRdb keeps in-frame clones, though not all of them. The table lists 5,700 or so clones, under 95% of them singletons. The sample consisted of peripheral blood. Every receptor here comes from a human donor in a cohort sampled during active COVID-19.

The chain joins TRBV5-3 to TRBJ2-7, with D uncertain. TRBV5-3 is an ORF, and what it does is uncertain. This CDR3 is 14 amino acids long. V lost 0 bases, J lost 1 base, and 8 bases lay in between. In DNA form, the CDR3 reads TGTGCCAGAAGCTTGGTTGGCGGATCCTACGAGCAGTACTTC. This codes for CARSLVGGSYEQYF.

The chain joins TRBV7-2 to TRBJ1-1; the D gene is possibly TRBD1 (5 bases). Trimming took 2 bases from V and 0 from J, leaving 10 bases between them. Germline V gene sequence: CDR1 SGHTA, CDR2 FQGNSA. The CDR3 spans 15 residues. The CDR3 loop reads CASSLSRGMNTEAFF. CDR3 bases: TGTGCCAGCAGCTTATCACGGGGGATGAACACTGAAGCTTTCTTT.

This sequence joins TRBV7-3 and TRBJ1-1; D possibly corresponds to TRBD1 (5 bases). The CDR3 consists of 17 residues. The germline V gene has CDR1 SGHTA and CDR2 FQGTGA. V was pared by 2 bases and J by 0 bases, with 16 bases between. The CDR3 nucleotides are TGTGCCAGCAGCTTAGGCGGGGGGACCCTTTTGAACACTGAAGCTTTCTTT. The encoded protein is CASSLGGGTLLNTEAFF.

This chain uses TRBV18 with TRBJ2-7, with 7 bases identical to TRBD2. In germline, CDR1 is KGHSH, CDR2 LQKENI. V was clipped by 3 bases and J by 0 bases; unmatched bases: 8. This CDR3 has 16 amino acids. The CDR3 here is CASSPSLAASSYEQYF. CDR3 DNA sequence: TGTGCCAGCTCACCTTCTCTAGCGGCGAGCTCCTACGAGCAGTACTTC.

The chain carries TRBV7-9 and TRBJ1-1; D ambiguous. Trimming removed 2 bases at V and 5 bases at J, with 15 bases between. This CDR3 is built from 15 residues. Germline V lookup: CDR1 SEHNR, CDR2 FQNEAQ (reference sequence). The CDR3 DNA sequence: TGTGCCAGCAGCTTAATCGACTTGCAGCTAACTGAAGCTTTCTTT. As protein: CASSLIDLQLTEAFF.

The chain joins TRBV2 to TRBJ1-1, with a possible D match to TRBD1 (5 bases). The CDR3 has 12 amino acids. Germline V gene sequence: CDR1 SNHLY, CDR2 FYNNEI. Between the trimmed V and J ends, which lost 7 bases and 1 base, there was a span of 7 bases. The CDR3 DNA sequence: TGTGCCAGCAACGGACAGAACACTGAAGCTTTCTTT. It encodes CASNGQNTEAFF.

The V and J genes are TRBV5-3 and TRBJ2-3; TRBD2 is a possible D gene (5 bases). TRBV5-3 has ORF status, its function being uncertain. This CDR3 contains 22 residues. Between the trimmed V and J ends, which lost 0 bases and 0 bases, there was a span of 29 bases. The CDR3 reads CARSLDGLRLPREVPSTDTQYF. The DNA for the CDR3 is TGTGCCAGAAGCTTGGATGGACTGCGACTCCCCCGGGAAGTACCTAGCACAGATACGCAGTATTTT.

The rearrangement joins TRBV27 to TRBJ1-4, with D possibly matching TRBD1 (6 bases). Trimming took 5 bases from V and 0 from J, leaving 13 bases between them. This CDR3 is built from 16 residues. CDR1 and CDR2 from the germline V gene are MNHEY and SMNVEV (reference sequence). CDR3 residues: CASSPPGQPTNEKLFF. CDR3 in DNA: TGTGCCAGCAGTCCTCCGGGACAACCAACTAATGAAAAACTGTTTTTT.

V gene TRBV29-1 combines with J gene TRBJ2-7; the match to TRBD2 covers 11 bases. The trim removed 2 bases at V and 1 base at J, leaving 1 base unmatched. Germline V gene data show CDR1 as SQVTM and CDR2 as ANQGSEA. The CDR3 extends over 14 amino acids. CDR3 in amino acids: CSVELAGGSYEQYF. The CDR3, as DNA: TGCAGCGTTGAATTAGCGGGAGGGTCCTACGAGCAGTACTTC.

This clone came up a few times. In DNA form, the CDR3 reads TGTGCCCCCGAACAGGACAGGAGTCCCGGGGAGCTGTTTTTT. Its translation is CAPEQDRSPGELFF. The chain employs TRBV24-1 and TRBJ2-2; TRBD1 aligns across 7 bases. Germline trimming cut 12 bases from V and 6 bases from J; bases unmatched to any gene: 12. The CDR3 runs to 14 residues. Germline V gives CDR1 KGHDR, CDR2 SFDVKD.

The chain uses TRBV20-1 and TRBJ2-5, with 7 bases fitting TRBD2. The CDR3 runs to 11 residues. The V segment lost 7 bases and the J segment 10 bases; nucleotides outside the gene matches: 9. Per germline, CDR1 DFQATT and CDR2 SNEGSKA (reference sequence). CDR3 sequence reads: CSGEGPRGQYF. CDR3 bases: TGCAGTGGGGAGGGACCACGGGGCCAGTACTTC.

The chain has TRBV5-4 and TRBJ2-2; 9 nucleotides match TRBD1. Germline V gene lookup returns CDR1 SGHNT and CDR2 YYREEE (reference sequence). Trimming cost V 4 bases and J 6 bases; bases outside gene matches: 7. CDR3 size: 15 residues. In DNA form, the CDR3 reads TGTGCCAGCAGCGAGGGACAGGGTAGGGCCGGGGAGCTGTTTTTT. It translates to CASSEGQGRAGELFF.

CDR3 protein: CASSPGGSLTDTQYF. The DNA of the CDR3 is TGTGCCAGCTCACCAGGGGGGTCTCTCACAGATACGCAGTATTTT. This rearrangement joins TRBV18 to TRBJ2-3; D perhaps matches TRBD2 (6 bases). CDR1 and CDR2 from the germline V gene are KGHSH and LQKENI. V lost 2 bases, J lost 2 bases, and 11 bases lay in between. The CDR3 contains 15 residues.

The chain has TRBV7-8 and TRBJ1-4, with 7 bases fitting TRBD1. This CDR3 comprises 18 residues. From germline, CDR1 is SGHVS and CDR2 FQNEAQ. The J segment lost 4 bases and the V segment lost 1 base, leaving 12 bases of the junction unmatched. As DNA, the CDR3 is TGTGCCAGCAGCTTAGGGGCTTCACCGGGACAGCTTAATGAAAAACTGTTTTTT. It codes for CASSLGASPGQLNEKLFF.

This clone was recorded once. This chain uses TRBV19 with TRBJ1-5, with 7 bases lining up with TRBD1. Trimming cost V 2 bases and J 0 bases; bases outside gene matches: 7. The CDR3 is 17 amino acids. CDR1 and CDR2 from the germline V gene are LNHDA and SQIVND (reference sequence). The CDR3 loop is CASSIWVGGDSNQPQHF. DNA of the CDR3: TGTGCCAGTAGTATATGGGTAGGGGGCGATAGCAATCAGCCCCAGCATTTT.

The genes are TRBV6-5 and TRBJ2-1, with 11 bases fitting TRBD2. Per the germline V gene, CDR1 is MNHEY and CDR2 is SVGAGI. Trimming cost V 4 bases and J 4 bases; bases outside gene matches: 6. The CDR3 spans 16 residues. CDR3 region: CASSSSTSGSYNEQFF. CDR3 in DNA: TGTGCCAGCAGTTCCTCCACTAGCGGGAGTTACAATGAGCAGTTCTTC.

The J gene is TRBJ2-2, the V gene TRBV7-3; D is uncertain. The CDR3 has 15 residues. V was trimmed by 5 bases and J by 0 bases, leaving 10 bases between them. CDR1 is SGHTA and CDR2 is FQGTGA in the germline V gene. CDR3 sequence (DNA): TGTGCCAGCAGCCGACAAACCGCGAACACCGGGGAGCTGTTTTTT. Amino acids: CASSRQTANTGELFF.

This chain uses TRBV10-3 with TRBJ1-2; TRBD1 matches 10 bases. CDR1 and CDR2 from the germline V gene are ENHRY and SYGVKD. The V and J ends lost 0 bases and 4 bases, in that order; junction bases with no gene match: 11. The CDR3 is made up of 18 amino acids. The CDR3 is CAISESPTGQGLSYGYTF. The CDR3 DNA sequence: TGTGCCATCAGTGAGTCCCCAACGGGACAGGGGCTCTCCTATGGCTACACCTTC.

This chain uses TRBV7-2 with TRBJ1-3; D is unclear. The germline V gene has CDR1 SGHTA and CDR2 FQGNSA. The CDR3 has 14 residues. V lost 5 bases to trimming and J lost 0 bases, with 8 bases between them. CDR3 DNA: TGTGCCAGCAGCCCGAACAACTCTGGAAACACCATATATTTT. Protein sequence: CASSPNNSGNTIYF.